This passage covers 21 T cell receptor beta chains from one sample sequenced in a study of CD8 T cells in ankylosing spondylitis. TCRdb independently ran MiXCR on the 5' RACE reads; one entry per CDR3 protein. The table has about 240,000 distinct CDR3 sequences, 9.5% to 12% seen once. The sample consisted of blood, either unsorted or a sorted T cell fraction (not recorded which). Receptors originate from a male donor with ankylosing spondylitis or in good health (not recorded which).

There are many counts of this clonotype. The chain links TRBV29-1 to TRBJ1-2; D possibly corresponds to TRBD1 (6 bases). The CDR3 is 11 amino acids. Germline CDR1 SQVTM, CDR2 ANQGSEA. V lost 6 bases and J 8 bases, leaving 13 bases between the germline ends. CDR3 sequence: CSVETGRGYTF. CDR3 nucleotides: TGCAGCGTGGAAACAGGGCGCGGCTACACCTTC. The variable domain in full, with the rest retrieved from reference TRBV29-1 and TRBJ1-2, is SAVISQKPSRDICQRGTSLTIQCQVDSQVTMMFWYRQQPGQSLTLIATANQGSEATYESGFVIDKFPISRPNLTFSTLTVSNMSPEDSSIYLCSVETGRGYTFGSGTRLTVV.

This clonotype was detected many times. The chain has TRBV20-1 and TRBJ2-3, with 12 bases matching TRBD2. The CDR3 loop spans 16 amino acids. Germline CDR1 reads DFQATT; CDR2 reads SNEGSKA (reference sequence). The junction had 5 bases not matched to a gene; V was cut back by 2 bases and J by 2 bases. Here the CDR3 reads CSARRLAGASTDTQYF. The CDR3 nucleotides read TGCAGTGCTAGAAGACTAGCGGGGGCCTCCACAGATACGCAGTATTTT.

The sample holds many counts of this clonotype. The gene calls are TRBV6-1 and TRBJ2-7; perhaps TRBD1 as D (6 bases). The CDR3 runs 13 residues. Trimming stripped 7 bases from V and 2 bases from J, with 12 bases between. Germline V CDR1 and CDR2: MNHNS, SASEGT. The CDR3 protein is CASTRTGTYEQYF. The CDR3 bases are TGTGCCAGCACCCGAACAGGGACCTACGAGCAGTACTTC.

The chain recombines TRBV11-2 with TRBJ2-1; D gene unclear. CDR3 size: 13 residues. Germline V gene sequence: CDR1 SGHAT, CDR2 FQNNGV. The V gene lost 6 bases and the J gene lost 10 bases, with 16 bases spanning the gap. CDR3 protein: CASSFPSRGEQFF. In DNA, the CDR3 is TGTGCCAGCAGTTTTCCATCTAGAGGCGAGCAGTTCTTC.

In its sample, this clonotype was seen many times. V and J are TRBV20-1 and TRBJ1-1; D is undetermined. Germline lookup yields CDR1 DFQATT and CDR2 SNEGSKA (reference sequence). The CDR3 sequence is 14 residues long. Deletions cut 4 bases from V and 2 bases from J, with 14 bases between. CDR3 bases: TGCAGTGCTAAACGTCCAGAGATAAACACTGAAGCTTTCTTT. Its translation is CSAKRPEINTEAFF.

The rearrangement joins TRBV2 to TRBJ1-1; 9 positions match TRBD1. CDR1 and CDR2 (germline): SNHLY, FYNNEI. CDR3 size: 13 residues. V was pared by 8 bases and J by 1 base, with 2 bases of the junction left unmatched. The CDR3 protein is CASLDRGNTEAFF. The CDR3 DNA sequence: TGTGCCAGCTTGGACAGGGGGAACACTGAAGCTTTCTTT.

There are many counts of this clonotype. V usage is TRBV25-1 and J usage is TRBJ2-2; D is perhaps TRBD2 (5 bases). V lost 2 bases, J lost 5 bases, and 6 bases lay in between. The CDR3 extends over 13 amino acids. Per germline, CDR1 MGHDK and CDR2 SYGVNS. CDR3 nucleotides: TGTGCCAGCAGTGAACGGACTACCGGGGAGCTGTTTTTT. Protein product: CASSERTTGELFF.

Ten or more counts support this clonotype. The genes are TRBV20-1 and TRBJ1-3, with unresolved D. This CDR3 has 16 residues. V was trimmed by 0 bases and J by 0 bases, leaving 12 bases between them. Germline lookup yields CDR1 DFQATT and CDR2 SNEGSKA (reference sequence). The CDR3 DNA reads TGCAGTGCTAGAGATCGGGGTGCCCGCTCTGGAAACACCATATATTTT. Translation gives CSARDRGARSGNTIYF.

This chain joins TRBV7-2 and TRBJ2-1; possible D gene TRBD2, 5 bases. The CDR3 consists of 13 residues. With 1 base removed from V and 10 bases from J, the gap between germline ends came to 11 bases. CDR1 and CDR2 from the germline V gene are SGHTA and FQGNSA. The CDR3: CASSLGLALEQFF. In DNA, the CDR3 is TGTGCCAGCAGCTTAGGTCTAGCACTCGAGCAGTTCTTC.

This clonotype was counted many times. V is TRBV20-1 and J is TRBJ2-7; 11 bases map to TRBD1. Germline CDR1 DFQATT, CDR2 SNEGSKA (reference sequence). J was trimmed by 5 bases and V by 5 bases; bases with no gene match: 5. This CDR3 spans 13 amino acids. The CDR3 loop is CSAPRTGGHEQYF. The CDR3 region has the DNA TGCAGTGCTCCTCGGACAGGGGGCCACGAGCAGTACTTC.

Only a few counts were recorded for this clonotype. The chain is built from TRBV3-1 and TRBJ2-1, with 7 bases aligning to TRBD2. This CDR3 comprises 16 residues. J gave up 1 base and V 1 base, and 4 bases lay outside the gene matches. Germline-derived CDR1 and CDR2 are LGHDT and YNNKEL (reference sequence). The CDR3 is CASSQGTRRSYNEQFF. The CDR3 nucleotides read TGTGCCAGCAGCCAAGGGACTAGGAGGTCCTACAATGAGCAGTTCTTC.

Many counts were recorded for this clonotype. V gene TRBV29-1 combines with J gene TRBJ1-1; D perhaps matches TRBD1 (6 bases). This CDR3 has 13 amino acids. Germline V gene lookup returns CDR1 SQVTM and CDR2 ANQGSEA. V was cut by 7 bases and J by 1 base, with 13 bases left in between. The CDR3 loop is CSAYREGNTEAFF. The CDR3 DNA reads TGCAGCGCATACAGGGAGGGGAACACTGAAGCTTTCTTT.

The CDR3 DNA reads TGTGCCAGCAGTGGGGACGGGGGGAAGTTTAGGAGGAACGAGCAGTACTTC. It codes for CASSGDGGKFRRNEQYF. This rearrangement joins TRBV25-1 to TRBJ2-7; 7 bases agree with TRBD2. Germline V lookup: CDR1 MGHDK, CDR2 SYGVNS. The CDR3 length is 17 residues. V dropped 4 bases and J dropped 5; count of bases not matched to a gene: 17.

This clonotype has at least ten counts. This chain links TRBV12-3 or TRBV12-4 with TRBJ2-7, with TRBD1 identical over 8 bases. V shed 7 bases and J 0 bases; nucleotides not matched to a gene: 5. This CDR3 contains 14 residues. As DNA, the CDR3 is TGTGCCAGCATCGGGACAGGCGCCTCCTACGAGCAGTACTTC. Protein: CASIGTGASYEQYF.

This clonotype was recorded many times. The DNA of the CDR3 is TGTGCCATAAACTCATATGGACAGGGAGCTTTCTTT. Translating it yields CAINSYGQGAFF. The genes are TRBV10-3 and TRBJ1-1; 8 nucleotides match TRBD1. Losses at the gene ends were 9 bases for V and 10 bases for J; bases not matched to a gene: 10. Per the germline V gene, CDR1 is ENHRY and CDR2 is SYGVKD. The CDR3 runs 12 residues.

In the case of this clonotype: This may arise from a read error, as a much more abundant clone is one base away. The V call is TRBV10-2, the J call TRBJ2-1, with D maybe TRBD2 (6 bases). The germline V gene encodes CDR1 WSHSY and CDR2 SAAADI. The CDR3 totals 15 residues. CDR3 nucleotide sequence: TGCGCCAGCAGTCCGCTAGGGACTTCCTACAATGCGCAGTTCTTC. Translated, it gives CASSPLGTSYNAQFF.

The chain is built from TRBV7-2 and TRBJ2-1; D is ambiguous. CDR1 and CDR2 (germline): SGHTA, FQGNSA. The CDR3 totals 16 residues. Trimming cost V 3 bases and J 4 bases, with 16 bases left between them. CDR3 amino acids: CASSLSAGGPYNEQFF. The CDR3 DNA reads as TGTGCCAGCAGCTTGTCTGCAGGTGGCCCTTACAATGAGCAGTTCTTC.

A few counts support this clonotype. The V call is TRBV7-2, the J call TRBJ2-2, with 7 bases fitting TRBD1. With V trimmed by 5 bases and J by 0 bases, 6 bases remained unmatched. The germline CDR1 and CDR2 sequences are SGHTA and FQGNSA. The CDR3 covers 16 residues. CDR3 DNA sequence: TGTGCCAGCAGCCGACAGGGCTCGACGAACACCGGGGAGCTGTTTTTT. This translates into CASSRQGSTNTGELFF.

This clonotype has ten or more counts. The rearrangement joins TRBV20-1 to TRBJ2-1; 8 bases line up with TRBD2. The junction had 12 bases not matched to a gene; V was cut back by 6 bases and J by 5 bases. The germline V gene encodes CDR1 DFQATT and CDR2 SNEGSKA (reference sequence). CDR3 length: 15 amino acids. CDR3 nucleotide sequence: TGCAGTGCCCCAAGACGGGGGGGCTACCACAATGAGCAGTTCTTC. Its translation is CSAPRRGGYHNEQFF.

The gene calls are TRBV12-3 or TRBV12-4 and TRBJ2-5, with D perhaps given as TRBD1 or TRBD2 (6 bases each). V lost 3 bases and J 5 bases, leaving 16 bases between the germline ends. The CDR3 runs 15 residues. Here the CDR3 DNA reads TGTGCCAGCAGTTTTTTAGGGGGGCGATTGGAGACCCAGTACTTC. It is translated as CASSFLGGRLETQYF.

V gene TRBV19 combines with J gene TRBJ1-2; weak D call: TRBD1 (6 bases). Germline assignment: CDR1 LNHDA and CDR2 SQIVND (reference sequence). The CDR3 totals 15 residues. V lost 7 bases and J lost 4, with 19 bases in between. CDR3 in DNA: TGTGCCAGTAACCCCTATAGGGGGTCGGTCTATGGCTACACCTTC. Translating gives CASNPYRGSVYGYTF.